This entry lists 26 T cell receptor delta chains sequenced from one sample in a study of TRDV2 sequences in healthy donors. TCRdb re-called the PCR reads through CATT. This sample carries under 2,500 delta-chain clones, around 60% of them seen once, and the ten largest clones take 11% to 15%. Sequencing was performed on Vd2+ gamma-delta T cells from blood. The origin of the receptors is a human donor in good health.

The chain employs TRDV2 and TRDJ1; 9 nucleotides align to TRDD3. CDR3 length equals 21 residues. Germline CDR1 is GEAIGNYY and CDR2 is EKD. V was clipped by 0 bases and J by 0 bases; unmatched bases: 19. CDR3 sequence: CACDTVGTGGHPMSYTDKLIF. In DNA, the CDR3 is TGTGCCTGTGACACCGTAGGGACTGGGGGACACCCCATGTCGTACACCGATAAACTCATCTTT.

In its sample, this clone was seen a few times. This rearrangement joins TRDV2 to TRDJ1, with TRDD3 matching over 11 bases. V was pared by 3 bases and J by 0 bases, with 8 bases of the junction left unmatched. Germline V gene lookup returns CDR1 GEAIGNYY and CDR2 EKD. This CDR3 spans 17 amino acids. CDR3 sequence: CACDGVGDTKYTDKLIF. In nucleotides, the CDR3 is TGTGCCTGTGACGGAGTGGGGGATACGAAATACACCGATAAACTCATCTTT.

This sequence joins TRDV2 and TRDJ1, with 12 bases that match TRDD3. The CDR3 runs 20 residues. Trimming at V came to 1 base and at J to 0 bases, leaving 14 bases not matched to a gene. CDR1 and CDR2 from the germline V gene are GEAIGNYY and EKD. The chain's CDR3 is CACDTLTGGYPGKDTDKLIF. In DNA, the CDR3 is TGTGCCTGTGACACTCTTACTGGGGGATACCCCGGAAAGGACACCGATAAACTCATCTTT.

Details on this clone: This sample includes further DNA sequences coding for the same CDR3. This chain joins TRDV2 and TRDJ1, with D possibly matching TRDD3 (6 bases). Trimming shortened V by 1 base and J by 0 bases, and 11 bases separated the two germline ends. Germline loops: CDR1 GEAIGNYY, CDR2 EKD. The CDR3 totals 15 residues. The CDR3 here is CACDTLGVYTDKLIF. DNA of the CDR3: TGTGCCTGTGACACGTTGGGGGTATACACCGATAAACTCATCTTT.

The table lists this clone with a few counts. This chain connects TRDV2 to TRDJ1; 8 positions agree with TRDD3. The germline V gene encodes CDR1 GEAIGNYY and CDR2 EKD. The V gene end was trimmed by 1 base and the J gene end by 0 bases; junction bases not matched to a gene: 15. The CDR3 is 19 residues long. The CDR3: CACDTNFGLGEHYTDKLIF. CDR3 DNA sequence: TGTGCCTGTGACACTAATTTCGGGCTGGGGGAGCACTACACCGATAAACTCATCTTT.

This clone was seen just once. Other DNA sequences in this specimen translate into the identical CDR3. This chain joins TRDV2 and TRDJ1, with TRDD3 matching over 8 bases. With V trimmed by 0 bases and J by 0 bases, 2 bases remained unmatched. The CDR3 consists of 15 residues. Germline lookup yields CDR1 GEAIGNYY and CDR2 EKD. The CDR3 sequence is CACDTVLGDTDKLIF. The DNA for the CDR3 is TGTGCCTGTGACACCGTACTGGGGGACACCGATAAACTCATCTTT.

The V and J genes are TRDV2 and TRDJ1; 8 nucleotides agree with TRDD3. The CDR3 totals 18 residues. Per germline, CDR1 GEAIGNYY and CDR2 EKD. V was clipped by 3 bases and J by 0 bases; unmatched bases: 14. The CDR3 protein is CACDPLGGPNPNTDKLIF. In DNA, the CDR3 is TGTGCCTGTGACCCACTGGGGGGTCCGAATCCTAACACCGATAAACTCATCTTT.

The J gene is TRDJ1, the V gene TRDV2; 9 nucleotides align to TRDD3. CDR1 is GEAIGNYY, CDR2 EKD, per germline. This CDR3 has 16 residues. V dropped 4 bases and J dropped 0; count of bases not matched to a gene: 8. The CDR3: CACDLLGDTYTDKLIF. CDR3 coding DNA: TGTGCCTGTGATCTACTGGGGGACACGTACACCGATAAACTCATCTTT.

As regards this clone: Since a much larger clone is just one base distant, this may be a read error. Other DNA sequences in the same sample also yield this CDR3. The V call is TRDV2, the J call TRDJ1, with 8 bases that match TRDD3. Losses at the gene ends were 3 bases for V and 1 base for J; bases not matched to a gene: 18. CDR1 is GEAIGNYY and CDR2 is EKD in the germline V gene. The CDR3 loop spans 19 amino acids. CDR3 region: CACDSISTGGLRFTDKLIF. The CDR3 region has the DNA TGTGCCTGTGACTCGATATCAACTGGGGGGTTACGTTTCACCGATAAACTCATCTTT.

V and J are TRDV2 and TRDJ1; 9 nucleotides agree with TRDD3. In germline, CDR1 is GEAIGNYY, CDR2 EKD. With 3 bases clipped from V and 6 bases from J, the junction kept 22 bases outside the gene matches. The CDR3 covers 19 residues. The CDR3 DNA reads as TGTGCCTGTGACGCCTGGAACGAGGGTACTGGGGGACCCGAACATAAACTCATCTTT. Translation: CACDAWNEGTGGPEHKLIF.

J is TRDJ1 and V is TRDV2, with D perhaps TRDD3 (5 bases). The V gene's germline CDR1 is GEAIGNYY and CDR2 EKD. V lost 3 bases, J lost 2 bases, and 9 bases lay in between. The CDR3 loop spans 13 amino acids. The chain's CDR3 is CACDAWGTDKLIF. The DNA for the CDR3 is TGTGCCTGTGACGCGTGGGGTACCGATAAACTCATCTTT.

This clone was recorded a few times. This rearrangement joins TRDV2 to TRDJ1, with 13 bases that match TRDD3. The germline V gene has CDR1 GEAIGNYY and CDR2 EKD. The CDR3 runs to 17 residues. The junction had 7 bases not matched to a gene; V was cut back by 3 bases and J by 1 base. The CDR3 sequence: CACDSLLGDTRTDKLIF. The CDR3 nucleotides read TGTGCCTGTGACTCCCTACTGGGGGATACGCGCACCGATAAACTCATCTTT.

The J gene is TRDJ1, the V gene TRDV2; 8 nucleotides agree with TRDD3. Germline V gives CDR1 GEAIGNYY, CDR2 EKD. CDR3 size: 19 residues. J gave up 4 bases and V 3 bases, and 21 bases lay outside the gene matches. CDR3 loop: CACDLLRESWGTRDDKLIF. CDR3 coding DNA: TGTGCCTGTGACTTGTTGCGTGAGTCCTGGGGGACCAGGGACGATAAACTCATCTTT.

With respect to this clone: A read error may be the cause here, since a much bigger clone is one base away. The chain links TRDV2 to TRDJ1; a weak D match, TRDD3 (6 bases). The CDR3 has 15 amino acids. Looked up from germline, CDR1 is GEAIGNYY and CDR2 is EKD. The V and J ends lost 3 bases and 3 bases respectively, with 16 bases between them. Written as DNA, the CDR3 is TGTGCCTGTGACCCCGTCGGGATAACGGCCGATAAACTCATCTTT. Its translation: CACDPVGITADKLIF.

The V gene is TRDV2, the J gene TRDJ1; TRDD3 aligns across 8 bases. The V and J ends lost 0 bases and 2 bases, in that order; junction bases with no gene match: 13. Per the germline V gene, CDR1 is GEAIGNYY and CDR2 is EKD. There are 18 residues in the CDR3. CDR3 DNA: TGTGCCTGTGACACCCTAGTACTGGGGGGTAACGGGACCGATAAACTCATCTTT. It translates to CACDTLVLGGNGTDKLIF.

This chain joins TRDV2 and TRDJ1; 8 bases match TRDD3. V was pared by 3 bases and J by 1 base, with 15 bases of the junction left unmatched. Germline lookup yields CDR1 GEAIGNYY and CDR2 EKD. This CDR3 contains 18 residues. The DNA for the CDR3 is TGTGCCTGTGACCCACTACTCCATACGGGGGATATCACCGATAAACTCATCTTT. Protein: CACDPLLHTGDITDKLIF.

This clone is classed as large. Other DNA sequences within the sample encode an identical CDR3. The chain carries TRDV2 and TRDJ1, with 8 bases that match TRDD3. This CDR3 region has 19 residues. The junction had 21 bases not matched to a gene; V was cut back by 7 bases and J by 0 bases. CDR1 and CDR2 (germline): GEAIGNYY, EKD. The DNA of the CDR3 is TGTGCCTGCGAGCCTGTACTGGGGGCTACACTTTCGTACACCGATAAACTCATCTTT. Translating gives CACEPVLGATLSYTDKLIF.

The chain employs TRDV2 and TRDJ1; 9 nucleotides align to TRDD3. With V trimmed by 0 bases and J by 1 base, 11 bases remained unmatched. The CDR3 is 18 amino acids. CDR1 and CDR2 from the germline V gene are GEAIGNYY and EKD. CDR3 coding DNA: TGTGCCTGTGACACCGTCACCGGGCTGGGGGATGGCACCGATAAACTCATCTTT. It specifies CACDTVTGLGDGTDKLIF.

The rearrangement joins TRDV2 to TRDJ1; 8 positions match TRDD3. Germline V gene data show CDR1 as GEAIGNYY and CDR2 as EKD. The CDR3 is 19 residues long. Germline trimming cut 3 bases from V and 11 bases from J; bases unmatched to any gene: 28. CDR3 DNA sequence: TGTGCCTGTGACCCCACTCCGACTGGGGATACTAACTTTCCACCCAGGCTCATCTTT. The encoded protein is CACDPTPTGDTNFPPRLIF.

About this clone: The same CDR3 also results from other DNA sequences found in this sample. The V gene is TRDV2, the J gene TRDJ3; the D call may be TRDD2 or TRDD3 (5 bases each). V dropped 2 bases and J dropped 4 bases, with 17 bases sitting between them. Germline V gives CDR1 GEAIGNYY, CDR2 EKD. CDR3 length equals 18 residues. In DNA, the CDR3 is TGTGCCTGTGACATTGTCGATACCTACTCTTGGGACACCCGACAGATGTTTTTC. Translating it yields CACDIVDTYSWDTRQMFF.

The chain is built from TRDV2 and TRDJ1; 12 bases match TRDD3. Germline values: CDR1 GEAIGNYY, CDR2 EKD. The CDR3 runs to 17 residues. The V segment lost 3 bases and the J segment 2 bases; nucleotides outside the gene matches: 9. This chain's CDR3 is CACDALLGDTDTDKLIF. For the CDR3, the DNA is TGTGCCTGTGACGCCTTACTGGGGGATACTGATACCGATAAACTCATCTTT.

The chain joins TRDV2 to TRDJ1, with 8 positions matching TRDD3. The CDR3 is 15 amino acids. J was trimmed by 4 bases and V by 2 bases; bases with no gene match: 8. The germline V gene has CDR1 GEAIGNYY and CDR2 EKD. CDR3 residues: CACDILGDTHDKLIF. DNA of the CDR3: TGTGCCTGTGACATTCTCGGGGATACTCACGATAAACTCATCTTT.

J is TRDJ1 and V is TRDV2; 9 bases line up with TRDD3. The V gene's germline CDR1 is GEAIGNYY and CDR2 EKD. Germline trimming cut 0 bases from V and 1 base from J; bases unmatched to any gene: 14. The CDR3 extends over 19 amino acids. The CDR3 loop is CACDTVSALGDTATDKLIF. CDR3 coding DNA: TGTGCCTGTGACACCGTGTCAGCCCTAGGGGATACGGCCACCGATAAACTCATCTTT.

A word on this clone: A much larger clone is a single base away; this may be a read error. This sample also contains other DNA sequences that code for the same CDR3. The chain links TRDV2 to TRDJ1; no definite D call. This CDR3 is built from 15 residues. Per the germline V gene, CDR1 is GEAIGNYY and CDR2 is EKD. The V and J ends lost 3 bases and 0 bases respectively, with 13 bases between them. The CDR3 DNA reads as TGTGCCTGTGACTTCGTTGGTGGATACACCGATAAACTCATCTTT. This encodes CACDFVGGYTDKLIF.

The chain is built from TRDV2 and TRDJ1, with 12 positions matching TRDD3. CDR1 and CDR2 (germline): GEAIGNYY, EKD. J lost 0 bases, V lost 0 bases, and 13 bases had no gene match. The CDR3 sequence is 20 residues long. CDR3 region: CACDTVVLGDTSQYTDKLIF. CDR3 sequence (DNA): TGTGCCTGTGACACCGTGGTACTGGGGGATACTAGCCAGTACACCGATAAACTCATCTTT.

J is TRDJ1 and V is TRDV2, with a weak D call TRDD3 (5 bases). Looked up from germline, CDR1 is GEAIGNYY and CDR2 is EKD. Deletions cut 0 bases from V and 4 bases from J, with 14 bases between. The CDR3 consists of 15 residues. The CDR3 nucleotides read TGTGCCTGTGACACCGTGGGGCCCCAGGGCGATAAACTCATCTTT. It is translated as CACDTVGPQGDKLIF.